Listed here are 15 T cell receptor beta chains from one sample, sequenced in a study of molecular identifiers for immune sequencing clone quantification (dated by TCRdb to the late 2010s). Libraries were made using PCR. Sequencing was performed on a NextSeq 500. The public reads were reanalyzed by TCRdb: fastp trimming at Q25, MiXCR alignment, in-frame beta chains only. Entries are consolidated by CDR3 protein sequence, retaining the most common genes and DNA. This sample has 460,000 or so distinct CDR3 sequences in its table, and roughly 26% of those were observed once. The ten largest clonotypes hold roughly 0.77% of the sample. Sequenced input: naive CD8+ T cells from blood, with Jurkat cell RNA spiked in. This specimen's cell subset or site label, interpreted: FACS-sorted CD8+CD4-CCR7+CD45RA+ naive T cells. These receptors originate from a human donor in good health. Some libraries in this study had Jurkat cell RNA spiked in.

This clonotype was counted at least ten times. The rearrangement links TRBV4-3 to TRBJ1-1; D is unclear. V shed 0 bases and J shed 4 bases, with 15 bases lying between them. CDR3 length: 16 amino acids. The V gene's germline CDR1 is LGHNA and CDR2 YSLEER. The CDR3 region is CASSQDVPAWGTEAFF. The CDR3 coding sequence is TGCGCCAGCAGCCAAGATGTCCCAGCCTGGGGCACTGAAGCTTTCTTT.

A few counts support this clonotype. The CDR3 region is CASSAGKRGTDTQYF. The CDR3 nucleotides read TGTGCCAGCAGTGCCGGGAAAAGGGGCACAGATACGCAGTATTTT. The rearrangement links TRBV7-9 to TRBJ2-3, with a possible D match to TRBD2 (5 bases). V lost 6 bases and J 1 base, leaving 14 bases between the germline ends. The CDR3 length is 15 residues. The V gene's germline CDR1 is SEHNR and CDR2 FQNEAQ (reference sequence). Filled out from reference TRBV7-9 and TRBJ2-3, the complete variable domain reads DTGVSQNPRHKITKRGQNVTFRCDPISEHNRLYWYRQTLGQGPEFLTYFQNEAQLEKSRLLSDRFSAERPKGSFSTLEIQRTEQGDSAMYLCASSAGKRGTDTQYFGPGTRLTVL.

This clonotype has only a few counts. This chain connects TRBV6-1 to TRBJ1-1, with D unclear. The V gene's germline CDR1 is MNHNS and CDR2 SASEGT. The CDR3 sequence is 15 residues long. With 0 bases removed from V and 4 bases from J, the gap between germline ends came to 12 bases. The CDR3 DNA reads as TGTGCCAGCAGTGAAGCGCTGGGATATAGCACTGAAGCTTTCTTT. This sequence encodes CASSEALGYSTEAFF.

The rearrangement links TRBV7-8 to TRBJ2-7; no clear D. Germline V gene data show CDR1 as SGHVS and CDR2 as FQNEAQ. V lost 0 bases and J lost 1, with 10 bases in between. CDR3 length: 15 amino acids. CDR3 loop: CASSLAYEASYEQYF. As DNA, the CDR3 is TGTGCCAGCAGCTTAGCTTACGAGGCGTCCTACGAGCAGTACTTC.

Notes on this clonotype: Just one base apart from a much larger clone, this may be a read error. V usage is TRBV7-9 and J usage is TRBJ1-1, with a possible D match to TRBD1 (5 bases). Germline V gives CDR1 SEHNR, CDR2 FQNEAQ (reference sequence). The CDR3 contains 12 residues. V dropped 5 bases and J dropped 10 bases, with 14 bases sitting between them. The CDR3 nucleotides are TGTGCCAGCAGCGCCGTTGGGGCTGTAGCTTTCTTT. Protein product: CASSAVGAVAFF.

This clonotype has more than one count but fewer than ten. The J gene is TRBJ2-1, the V gene TRBV4-1; D could derive from TRBD1 or TRBD2 (5 bases each). This CDR3 contains 19 residues. Germline loops: CDR1 MGHRA, CDR2 YSYEKL. The germline V and J ends were trimmed by 4 bases and 4 bases, with 26 bases remaining between them. Here the CDR3 DNA reads TGCGCCAGCAGCCTACTACCTTCTACCGGGACGTCAATTTACAATGAGCAGTTCTTC. It yields the protein CASSLLPSTGTSIYNEQFF.

This chain connects TRBV30 to TRBJ2-2; no clear D gene. The CDR3 has 11 residues. The germline CDR1 and CDR2 sequences are GTSNPN and SVGIG (reference sequence). Trimming pared 2 bases from V and 8 bases from J, leaving 6 bases between. CDR3 sequence reads: CAWSKVGELFF. The CDR3 nucleotides are TGTGCCTGGAGTAAAGTAGGGGAGCTGTTTTTT.

This rearrangement joins TRBV12-5 to TRBJ2-1; D could derive from TRBD1 or TRBD2 (6 bases each). The CDR3 covers 15 residues. Trimming cost V 4 bases and J 7 bases, with 17 bases left between them. Per germline, CDR1 LGHNT and CDR2 FRNRAP. The CDR3, as DNA: TGTGCTAGTGGTTCTGTGGGGGGCTTGGTTAATGAGCAGTTCTTC. It codes for CASGSVGGLVNEQFF.

A remark on this clonotype: One end of the junction varies from germline; a read error may be responsible. V gene TRBV12-3 or TRBV12-4 combines with J gene TRBJ1-4; 10 nucleotides line up with TRBD1. The CDR3 sequence is 14 residues long. CDR3 residues: CASSFGTGVENLFF. DNA of the CDR3: TGTGCCAGCAGTTTCGGGACAGGGGTTGAAAACCTGTTTTTT.

This clonotype was detected only a few times. The chain employs TRBV30 and TRBJ1-3, with a possible D match to TRBD1 (6 bases). The ends were cut back, 2 bases at V and 0 bases at J, with 11 bases in the middle. There are 15 residues in the CDR3. Germline lookup yields CDR1 GTSNPN and CDR2 SVGIG (reference sequence). CDR3 DNA sequence: TGTGCCTGGAGTCTGGACAGCTACTCTGGAAACACCATATATTTT. Translating gives CAWSLDSYSGNTIYF.

In its sample, this clonotype was seen a few times. This chain links TRBV24-1 with TRBJ2-3; no reliable D call. This CDR3 is built from 12 residues. Trimming removed 2 bases from V and 6 bases from J, with 5 bases in between. Looked up from germline, CDR1 is KGHDR and CDR2 is SFDVKD. The CDR3 nucleotides are TGTGCCACCAGTGATTCGTGGGATACGCAGTATTTT. Protein sequence: CATSDSWDTQYF.

The table lists this clonotype with many counts. The chain combines TRBV7-9 with TRBJ2-7, with D maybe TRBD1 (6 bases). CDR1 and CDR2 from the germline V gene are SEHNR and FQNEAQ (reference sequence). Trimming shortened V by 6 bases and J by 4 bases, and 13 bases separated the two germline ends. This CDR3 is built from 13 residues. CDR3 nucleotides: TGTGCCAGCAGTGCCAGGGGAGAGTACGAGCAGTACTTC. It is translated as CASSARGEYEQYF.

The V call is TRBV10-3, the J call TRBJ1-1; no reliable D call. Germline V lookup: CDR1 ENHRY, CDR2 SYGVKD. The CDR3 spans 12 residues. Trimming took off 8 bases at V and 2 bases at J, with 9 bases between the two ends. The CDR3 nucleotides read TGTGCCATCCGGGCAGGTAACACTGAAGCTTTCTTT. It is translated as CAIRAGNTEAFF.

For this clonotype: One base away lies a much larger clone, so this may be a sequencing read error. The gene calls are TRBV6-1 and TRBJ1-5; possible D gene TRBD1, 6 bases. The CDR3 spans 15 residues. From germline, CDR1 is MNHNS and CDR2 SASEGT. DNA of the CDR3: TGTGCCGGCAGTGACAGGAAAAATAGCAATCAGCCCCAGCATTTT. This translates into CAGSDRKNSNQPQHF.

This clonotype was picked up a small number of times. The rearrangement joins TRBV11-2 to TRBJ2-7; D perhaps matches TRBD1 (5 bases). Per germline, CDR1 SGHAT and CDR2 FQNNGV. The CDR3 covers 14 residues. Trimming left V 5 bases short and J 3 bases short, with 14 bases between. This chain's CDR3 is CASSPETDFYEQYF. The CDR3 bases are TGTGCCAGCAGCCCCGAGACAGATTTCTACGAGCAGTACTTC.